This T cell receptor beta chain was identified in a study of CD8 T cells in Susac syndrome. Study conclusions and caveats: The study recognized that its TCR sequencing and HLA analysis covered a relatively small number of individuals.

Reverse transcription of roughly 0.5 to 1 ug RNA was performed with random hexamers. TCRdb redid the calling of the immunoSEQ multiplex PCR reads with MiXCR, one entry per CDR3 protein. In the table there are over 100,000 distinct CDR3 sequences, around nine tenths of which are singletons. V was clipped by 11 bases and J by 5 bases, with 21 bases between them. CDR1 is SEHNR and CDR2 is FQNEAQ in the germline V gene (reference sequence). The CDR3 is made up of 14 amino acids. As for this clonotype: The antigen is undetermined.

This clonotype originated in a human donor in good health. The sample consisted of CD4+ T cells from PBMCs. The chain recombines TRBV7-9 with TRBJ1-1; D not certain. In nucleotides, the CDR3 is TGTGCCGTTCAAAGGGAGTCACGAAGGACTGAAGCTTTCTTT. Translated: CAVQRESRRTEAFF.